These T cell receptor beta chains were read from a single sample in a study of PD-L1 blockade in urothelial cancer. Produced via immunoSEQ multiplex PCR; TCRdb's table is partial and in-frame only. This sample has some 25,000 clones, with approximately 81% found just once. The sample was PBMCs, taken around atezolizumab (anti-PD-L1) treatment. The receptors were gathered from a man between 70 and 80 years old with urothelial cancer. CDR3s include the opening cysteine and the closing phenylalanine or tryptophan. D genes are given only for firm matches. Clone sizes are given selectively: once, few, many, or a class where the clone is expanded.

D: TRBD1; size: .; V: TRBV7-9; J: TRBJ1-2; DNA: TGTGCCAGCAGCTCCGGACAGGGGAGGCCCCCCTATGGCTACACCTTC; CDR3: CASSSGQGRPPYGYTF
D: TRBD1; size: .; V: TRBV5-1; J: TRBJ1-2; DNA: TGCGCCAGCAGCTTGGCCCAGGAATGGACAGGGAGCTATGGCTACACCTTC; CDR3: CASSLAQEWTGSYGYTF
D: .; size: .; V: TRBV30; J: TRBJ1-1; DNA: TGTGCCTGGAGACTAGGGCCGAACACTGAAGCTTTCTTT; CDR3: CAWRLGPNTEAFF
D: .; size: .; V: TRBV7-9; J: TRBJ1-1; DNA: TGTGCCAGCAGCTCGCTCGGGGCAGGGGTGGGAACTGAAGCTTTCTTT; CDR3: CASSSLGAGVGTEAFF
D: TRBD1; size: .; V: TRBV27; J: TRBJ2-1; DNA: TGTGCCAGCAGTCCCGACAGGGGTTTTACCTACAATGAGCAGTTCTTC; CDR3: CASSPDRGFTYNEQFF
D: TRBD1; size: .; V: TRBV6-5; J: TRBJ1-2; DNA: TGTGCCAGCAGTTACGGACAGGGAAATTATGGCTACACCTTC; CDR3: CASSYGQGNYGYTF
D: .; size: .; V: TRBV7-8; J: TRBJ2-5; DNA: TGTGCCAGCAGCCGTTACAGGGTTAAGGCAGGGGTAGAAGAGACCCAGTACTTC; CDR3: CASSRYRVKAGVEETQYF
D: .; size: .; V: TRBV28; J: TRBJ1-2; DNA: TGTGCCAGCAGTTCGGGTTGGGCTTCAGGGATCGGCTATGGCTACACCTTC; CDR3: CASSSGWASGIGYGYTF
D: .; size: .; V: TRBV2; J: TRBJ2-7; DNA: TGTGCCAGCAGCCCGGCCTACGAGCAGTACTTC; CDR3: CASSPAYEQYF
D: TRBD1; size: .; V: TRBV19; J: TRBJ1-1; DNA: TGTGCCAGTAGTACCAGACAGGGCATGAACACTGAAGCTTTCTTT; CDR3: CASSTRQGMNTEAFF
D: .; size: .; V: TRBV6-1; J: TRBJ1-2; DNA: TGTGCCAGCAGCGACTACCCTTCAGCTAACTATGGCTACACCTTC; CDR3: CASSDYPSANYGYTF
D: .; size: .; V: TRBV18; J: TRBJ2-1; DNA: TGTGCCAGCTCCCCCATGGGAGCTGAGCAGTTCTTC; CDR3: CASSPMGAEQFF
D: .; size: .; V: TRBV2; J: TRBJ2-7; DNA: TGTGCCAGCAGTGACAGTCTCGCCTACGAGCAGTACTTC; CDR3: CASSDSLAYEQYF
D: .; size: .; V: TRBV14; J: TRBJ2-2; DNA: TGTGCCAGCAGTCCGGGGTACACCGGGGAGCTGTTTTTT; CDR3: CASSPGYTGELFF
D: TRBD1; size: .; V: TRBV28; J: TRBJ1-2; DNA: TGTGCCAGCAGTTTAGGAGCCAGGGGGCACGGCTACACCTTC; CDR3: CASSLGARGHGYTF
D: TRBD1; size: .; V: TRBV6-5; J: TRBJ1-1; DNA: TGTGCCAGCAGTTACAGGGGGCTAGTTGGTACTGAAGCTTTCTTT; CDR3: CASSYRGLVGTEAFF
D: .; size: .; V: TRBV27; J: TRBJ2-6; DNA: TGTGCCAGCAGTTTACGCACAGGAACACGCAGCTCTGGGGCCAACGTCCTGACTTTC; CDR3: CASSLRTGTRSSGANVLTF
D: TRBD1; size: once; V: TRBV27; J: TRBJ2-1; DNA: TGTGCCAGCAGTGCACAGGGGGCTGCCAATGAGCAGTTCTTC; CDR3: CASSAQGAANEQFF
D: .; size: few; V: TRBV11-2; J: TRBJ2-2; DNA: TGTGCCAGCAGCTTAAACAGGGCGGGCGGGGAGCTGTTTTTT; CDR3: CASSLNRAGGELFF
D: TRBD1; size: .; V: TRBV5-3; J: TRBJ2-2; DNA: TGTGCCAGAAGCCTCCGTACCGGGACAGGGTGGTTCGGGGAGCTGTTTTTT; CDR3: CARSLRTGTGWFGELFF
D: .; size: .; V: TRBV14; J: TRBJ2-7; DNA: TGTGCCAGCAGCTTAAGTACAGGTGACGAGCAGTACTTC; CDR3: CASSLSTGDEQYF
D: .; size: .; V: TRBV13; J: TRBJ2-3; DNA: TGTGCCAGCAGCCCACCTGGTGGGGGCACGCAGTATTTT; CDR3: CASSPPGGGTQYF
D: TRBD2; size: .; V: TRBV5-1; J: TRBJ2-1; DNA: TGCGCCAGCAGCTTGGGACTAGCGGATAGAGAGCAGTTCTTC; CDR3: CASSLGLADREQFF